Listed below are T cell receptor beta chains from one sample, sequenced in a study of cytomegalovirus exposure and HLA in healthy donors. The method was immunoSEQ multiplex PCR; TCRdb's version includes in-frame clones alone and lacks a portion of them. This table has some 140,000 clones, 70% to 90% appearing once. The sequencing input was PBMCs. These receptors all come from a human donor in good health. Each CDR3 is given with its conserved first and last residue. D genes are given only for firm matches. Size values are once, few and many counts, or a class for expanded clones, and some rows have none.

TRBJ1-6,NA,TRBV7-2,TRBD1,CASSLGTGGSPLHF,TGTGCCAGCAGCTTAGGGACAGGGGGATCACCCCTCCACTTT
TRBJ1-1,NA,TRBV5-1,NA,CASSFGRARITEAFF,TGCGCCAGCAGCTTCGGGCGGGCCCGTATCACTGAAGCTTTCTTT
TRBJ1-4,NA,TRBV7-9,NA,CASSFRQGNEKLFF,TGTGCCAGCAGCTTCAGGCAGGGTAATGAAAAACTGTTTTTT
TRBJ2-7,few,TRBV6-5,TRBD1,CASSSQGTGYGEQYF,TGTGCCAGCAGTTCCCAAGGGACAGGGTATGGCGAGCAGTACTTC
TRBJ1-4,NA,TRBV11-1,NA,CASSLLQDPWEKLFF,TGTGCCAGCAGTCTCCTACAGGATCCCTGGGAAAAACTGTTTTTT
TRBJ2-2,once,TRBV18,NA,CASSPDSRGSTGELFF,TGTGCCAGCTCACCGGACTCTCGGGGGAGCACCGGGGAGCTGTTTTTT
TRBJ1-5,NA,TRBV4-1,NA,CASSQSVRVSNQPQHF,TGCGCCAGCAGCCAGAGTGTCAGGGTGAGTAATCAGCCCCAGCATTTT
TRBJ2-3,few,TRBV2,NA,CASSGGPGVTQYF,TGTGCCAGCTCGGGGGGCCCGGGCGTAACGCAGTATTTT
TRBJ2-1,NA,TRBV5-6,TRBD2,CASSSHSRGVYEQFF,TGTGCCAGCAGCTCACACTCACGGGGGGTCTATGAGCAGTTCTTC
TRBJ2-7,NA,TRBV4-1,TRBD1,CASSQEGTGGAGREQYF,TGCGCCAGCAGCCAAGAAGGGACAGGGGGCGCGGGTCGCGAGCAGTACTTC
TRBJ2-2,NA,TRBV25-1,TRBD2,CASSDTGLAGVTGELFF,TGTGCCAGCAGTGACACGGGACTAGCGGGAGTCACCGGGGAGCTGTTTTTT
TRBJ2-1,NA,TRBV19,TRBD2,CASNPASGINEQFF,TGTGCCAGTAACCCAGCTAGCGGGATTAATGAGCAGTTCTTC
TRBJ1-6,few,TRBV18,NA,CASSQDSNSPLHF,TGTGCCAGCTCACAGGACAGCAATTCCCCCCTCCACTTT
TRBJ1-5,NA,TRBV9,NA,CASSVGSSGKGQPQHF,TGTGCCAGCAGCGTAGGAAGTTCAGGGAAAGGTCAGCCCCAGCATTTT
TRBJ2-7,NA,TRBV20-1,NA,CSATQSYEQYF,TGCAGTGCTACACAGTCCTACGAGCAGTACTTC
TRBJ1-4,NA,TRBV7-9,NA,CASSLGQLDNEKLFF,TGTGCCAGCAGCTTAGGGCAGCTAGATAATGAAAAACTGTTTTTT
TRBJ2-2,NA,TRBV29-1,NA,CSVAANTGELFF,TGCAGCGTTGCAGCGAACACCGGGGAGCTGTTTTTT
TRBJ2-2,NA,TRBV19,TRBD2,CASTSGSVTGELFF,TGTGCCAGTACTAGCGGGAGTGTCACCGGGGAGCTGTTTTTT
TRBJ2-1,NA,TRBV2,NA,CASSPPGREVGNEQFF,TGTGCCAGCAGCCCCCCTGGCAGGGAGGTGGGGAATGAGCAGTTCTTC